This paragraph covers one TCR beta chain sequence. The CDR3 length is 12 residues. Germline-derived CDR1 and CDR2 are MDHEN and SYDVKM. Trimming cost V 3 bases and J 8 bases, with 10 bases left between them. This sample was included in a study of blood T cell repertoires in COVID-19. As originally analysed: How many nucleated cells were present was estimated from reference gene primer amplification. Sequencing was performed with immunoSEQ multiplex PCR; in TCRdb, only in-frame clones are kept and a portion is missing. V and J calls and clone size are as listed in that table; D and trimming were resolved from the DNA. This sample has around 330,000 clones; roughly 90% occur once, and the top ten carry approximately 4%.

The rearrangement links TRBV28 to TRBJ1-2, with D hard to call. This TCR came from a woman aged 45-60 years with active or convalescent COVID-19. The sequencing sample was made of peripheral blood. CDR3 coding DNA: TGTGCCAGCAGTTTCGGGGAAAGAGGCTACACCTTC. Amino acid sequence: CASSFGERGYTF.